This T cell receptor beta chain was retrieved from a study of shared clonotypes between healthy human individuals. Looking at the study overall: Three plates were used per donor for CD4 naive, three for CD4 memory, two for CD8 naive and one for CD8 memory. Study conclusions and caveats: Between a handful of donors, naive CD4 clonotypes were shared at a level of approximately 5%.

In the naive CD8 group, cells lacked CD45RO and were positively selected for CCR7, so terminally differentiated effector memory CD45RA+ cells were left out. It was across several immunoSEQ plates that each subset's genomic DNA was evenly split. Sorted-subset replicate PCR reactions contained 150 to 200 ng DNA, corresponding to tens of thousands of T cell genomes. Method: immunoSEQ multiplex PCR; TCRdb's copy keeps in-frame clones and lacks some. Among 2 million to 2.5 million clones listed, about 95% were seen once. Concerning this clone itself: The antigen remains undetermined.

V was pared by 3 bases and J by 3 bases, with 9 bases between. The V gene's germline CDR1 is SGHTA and CDR2 FQGTGA. The CDR3 contains 13 residues. The rearrangement uses TRBV7-3 and TRBJ2-7; no definite D call. Sequenced: naive CD8+ T cells sorted from blood. This clonotype was obtained from a man between 18 and 35 years old in good health. The CDR3 is CASSFGGSYEQYF. In DNA, the CDR3 is TGTGCCAGCAGCTTCGGTGGAAGCTACGAGCAGTACTTC.